These T cell receptor beta chains were read from a single sample in a study of tumor-infiltrating lymphocytes in localized non-small cell lung cancer. Repertoires were generated with immunoSEQ multiplex PCR, while TCRdb's copy carries only in-frame clones and drops some. The sample yields roughly 25,000 clones, 69% seen once. The sample taken for sequencing was lung tumor tissue. All receptors come from a human donor with non-small cell lung cancer. The CDR3 runs from the conserved cysteine through the conserved F or W. The D gene is left open where the match is weak. Only some rows state a clone size, as once, few, many or a class for expanded clones.

length	size	V	D	J	CDR3	DNA
14	once	TRBV2	TRBD2	TRBJ2-3	CASSVLAGVDTQYF	TGTGCCAGCAGTGTCCTAGCGGGAGTAGATACGCAGTATTTT
15	few	TRBV15	-	TRBJ2-4	CATSRDQDAWDIQYF	TGTGCCACCAGCAGAGATCAAGATGCATGGGACATTCAGTACTTC
12	-	TRBV30	-	TRBJ2-7	CAWSVGTSEQYF	TGTGCCTGGAGTGTTGGAACTAGCGAGCAGTACTTC
14	once	TRBV28	TRBD2	TRBJ2-1	CASSPGLASNEQFF	TGTGCCAGCAGTCCGGGACTAGCGTCGAATGAGCAGTTCTTC
14	-	TRBV5-6	-	TRBJ1-1	CASSLGLMNTEAFF	TGTGCCAGCAGCTTAGGACTGATGAACACTGAAGCTTTCTTT
14	-	TRBV7-2	-	TRBJ2-7	CASSVVGGNYEQYF	TGTGCCAGCAGCGTAGTCGGTGGGAACTACGAGCAGTACTTC
13	-	TRBV27	-	TRBJ2-7	CASSFHSRYEQYF	TGTGCCAGCAGTTTTCATTCCAGGTACGAGCAGTACTTC
16	once	TRBV11-2	-	TRBJ2-7	CASSLEAGQGQSEQYF	TGTGCCAGCAGCTTAGAAGCCGGCCAGGGGCAAAGCGAGCAGTACTTC
17	-	TRBV9	-	TRBJ2-2	CASSVKKFHANTGELFF	TGTGCCAGCAGCGTAAAAAAGTTTCACGCGAACACCGGGGAGCTGTTTTTT
13	-	TRBV27	-	TRBJ1-3	CASRGSSGNTIYF	TGTGCCAGCAGAGGGAGCTCTGGAAACACCATATATTTT
16	-	TRBV5-6	TRBD1	TRBJ1-4	CASSPDPGQGNEKLFF	TGTGCCAGCAGCCCTGATCCGGGACAGGGTAATGAAAAACTGTTTTTT
15	few	TRBV7-9	TRBD1	TRBJ1-1	CASSLVAGGRTEAFF	TGTGCCAGCAGCTTAGTAGCAGGGGGTAGGACTGAAGCTTTCTTT
15	-	TRBV7-2	-	TRBJ1-1	CASSLRGLNGAEAFF	TGTGCCAGCAGCTTAAGAGGGCTCAACGGGGCTGAAGCTTTCTTT
12	once	TRBV19	TRBD1	TRBJ2-5	CASKGQVETQYF	TGTGCCAGTAAAGGACAGGTAGAGACCCAGTACTTC
15	-	TRBV7-2	-	TRBJ1-5	CASSLVAEGNQPQHF	TGTGCCAGCAGCTTAGTAGCCGAGGGCAATCAGCCCCAGCATTTT
14	-	TRBV2	-	TRBJ1-1	CASSATGTKTEAFF	TGTGCCAGCAGCGCGACAGGTACGAAGACTGAAGCTTTCTTT
14	few	TRBV5-4	-	TRBJ2-5	CASSLSTGQETQYF	TGTGCCAGCAGCTTGTCTACAGGCCAAGAGACCCAGTACTTC
15	-	TRBV27	-	TRBJ1-2	CASSFFKSGLYGYTF	TGTGCCAGCAGTTTCTTTAAATCCGGCCTCTATGGCTACACCTTC
15	few	TRBV2	-	TRBJ1-1	CASWARGDGKTEAFF	TGTGCCAGTTGGGCTCGGGGGGATGGAAAAACTGAAGCTTTCTTT
16	-	TRBV7-3	TRBD2	TRBJ2-1	CASSLNPSGTGNEQFF	TGTGCCAGCAGCTTAAACCCTAGCGGGACGGGAAATGAGCAGTTCTTC
14	-	TRBV27	-	TRBJ1-1	CASRVGGPNTEAFF	TGTGCCAGCAGGGTCGGGGGGCCGAACACTGAAGCTTTCTTT
12	-	TRBV5-4	-	TRBJ2-7	CASSASGVEQYF	TGTGCCAGCAGCGCGTCGGGGGTCGAGCAGTACTTC
13	-	TRBV5-1	-	TRBJ1-1	CASSLGGGEQAFF	TGCGCCAGCAGCTTGGGTGGGGGCGAGCAAGCTTTCTTT